This T cell receptor (beta chain) is from a study of technical replicates of blood from a few donors. Looked up from germline, CDR1 is SGHTA and CDR2 is FQGNSA. The V end was cut by 1 base, the J end by 0 bases, with 9 bases between. CDR3 length: 16 residues. TCRdb keeps only in-frame clones here, not all; method: immunoSEQ multiplex PCR. The sample yields 14,000 or so clones, roughly 80% seen once. Sequenced sample: PBMCs. The V gene is TRBV7-2, the J gene TRBJ1-4; D not resolved. This TCR was sampled from a human donor in good health. The DNA of the CDR3 is TGTGCCAGCAGCTTAGTGCCGGTACCAACTAATGAAAAACTGTTTTTT. Protein product: CASSLVPVPTNEKLFF.